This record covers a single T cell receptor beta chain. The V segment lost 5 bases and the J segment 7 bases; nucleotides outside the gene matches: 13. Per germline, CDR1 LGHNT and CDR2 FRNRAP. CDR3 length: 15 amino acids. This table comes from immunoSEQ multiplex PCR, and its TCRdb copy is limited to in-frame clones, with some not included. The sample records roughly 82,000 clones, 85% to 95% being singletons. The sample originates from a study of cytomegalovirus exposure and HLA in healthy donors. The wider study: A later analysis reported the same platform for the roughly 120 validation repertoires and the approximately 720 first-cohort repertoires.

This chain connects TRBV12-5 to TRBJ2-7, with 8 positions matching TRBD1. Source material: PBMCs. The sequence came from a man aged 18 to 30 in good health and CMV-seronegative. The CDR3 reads CASGHSDRGLLEQYF. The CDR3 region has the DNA TGTGCTAGTGGTCACTCAGACAGGGGCCTTCTGGAGCAGTACTTC.